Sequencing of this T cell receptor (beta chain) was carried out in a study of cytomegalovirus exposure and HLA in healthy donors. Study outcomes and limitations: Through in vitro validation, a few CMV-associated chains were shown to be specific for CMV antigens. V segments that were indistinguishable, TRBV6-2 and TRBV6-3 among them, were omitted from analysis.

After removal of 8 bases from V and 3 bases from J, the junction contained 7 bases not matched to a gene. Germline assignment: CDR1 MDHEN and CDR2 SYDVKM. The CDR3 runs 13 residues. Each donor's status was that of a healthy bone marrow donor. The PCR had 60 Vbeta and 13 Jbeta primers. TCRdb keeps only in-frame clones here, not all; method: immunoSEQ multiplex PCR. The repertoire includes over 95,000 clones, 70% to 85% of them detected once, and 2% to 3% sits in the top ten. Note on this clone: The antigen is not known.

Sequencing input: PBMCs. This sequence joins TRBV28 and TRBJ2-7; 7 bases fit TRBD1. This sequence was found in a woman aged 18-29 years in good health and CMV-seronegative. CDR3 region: CASGTGQYYEQYF. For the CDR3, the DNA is TGTGCCAGCGGGACGGGACAGTACTACGAGCAGTACTTC.